Following are 15 T cell receptor beta chains from one sample sequenced in a study of blood T cell repertoires in COVID-19. Some clones are missing from TCRdb's copy, which holds only in-frame ones; the method was immunoSEQ multiplex PCR. The sample lists 77,000 or so clones; around 83% were seen once. The sequenced sample consisted of peripheral blood. The receptors were gathered from a man older than 75 with acute or convalescent COVID-19.

The J gene is TRBJ2-1, the V gene TRBV28; a weak D match, TRBD2 (9 bases). Germline values: CDR1 MDHEN, CDR2 SYDVKM. The CDR3 length is 15 residues. CDR3 in DNA: TGTGGGACAGGGATTAGTAGCGGGAGAATAAATGAGCAGTTCTTC. Amino acid sequence: CGTGISSGRINEQFF.

V usage is TRBV27 and J usage is TRBJ2-7, with 11 bases lining up with TRBD2. Unmatched junction bases numbered 4, after V lost 3 bases and J lost 0 bases. Germline loops: CDR1 MNHEY, CDR2 SMNVEV (reference sequence). This CDR3 is 16 amino acids long. CDR3 nucleotides: TGTGCCAGCAGTTTGAGGACTAGCGGGCACTCCTACGAGCAGTACTTC. Protein sequence: CASSLRTSGHSYEQYF.

The J gene is TRBJ2-6, the V gene TRBV9, with D possibly TRBD1 on 5 matching bases. There are 16 residues in the CDR3. V lost 3 bases and J lost 0, with 10 bases in between. Germline CDR1 is SGDLS and CDR2 is YYNGEE. This chain's CDR3 is CASSATESSGANVLTF. The CDR3 DNA reads as TGTGCCAGCAGCGCGACAGAGAGCTCTGGGGCCAACGTCCTGACTTTC.

The V and J genes are TRBV19 and TRBJ1-1; 11 bases line up with TRBD1. The CDR3 sequence is 15 residues long. Germline CDR1 and CDR2: LNHDA and SQIVND (reference sequence). V lost 4 bases, J lost 3 bases, and 4 bases stayed unmatched. The CDR3 nucleotides are TGTGCCAGTAGTAACCGGGACAGGGGGTACACTGAAGCTTTCTTT. As protein: CASSNRDRGYTEAFF.

The chain's CDR3 is CASSSRQGTYSSGNTIYF. CDR3 bases: TGTGCCAGCAGCTCAAGACAGGGGACGTACAGCTCTGGAAACACCATATATTTT. This chain links TRBV7-8 with TRBJ1-3; 8 positions agree with TRBD1. V was clipped by 4 bases and J by 0 bases; unmatched bases: 11. Germline V lookup: CDR1 SGHVS, CDR2 FQNEAQ. This CDR3 region has 18 residues.

The chain employs TRBV13 and TRBJ2-2; 8 nucleotides line up with TRBD1. V gave up 6 bases and J gave up 1 base; unmatched junction bases: 10. The CDR3 spans 17 residues. Germline V gives CDR1 PRHDT, CDR2 FYEKMQ (reference sequence). CDR3 protein: CASSLTVQGGNTGELFF. The DNA of the CDR3 is TGTGCCAGCAGTTTAACCGTACAGGGGGGGAACACCGGGGAGCTGTTTTTT.

This chain joins TRBV29-1 and TRBJ2-1, with D perhaps matching TRBD1 (6 bases). The CDR3 consists of 14 residues. Germline V gene lookup returns CDR1 SQVTM and CDR2 ANQGSEA. The V gene lost 6 bases and the J gene lost 1 base, with 13 bases spanning the gap. Written as DNA, the CDR3 is TGCAGCGTACCTCGACAGGCGTCCTACAATGAGCAGTTCTTC. This translates into CSVPRQASYNEQFF.

V gene TRBV10-3 combines with J gene TRBJ2-1, with 15 positions matching TRBD2. CDR1 is ENHRY, CDR2 SYGVKD, per germline. The CDR3 runs to 16 residues. V dropped 4 bases and J dropped 9; count of bases not matched to a gene: 7. CDR3 sequence (DNA): TGTGCCATCAGTGCGGTGGGACTAGCGGGAGGTATTGAGCAGTTCTTC. It is translated as CAISAVGLAGGIEQFF.

This chain uses TRBV9 with TRBJ2-2; the D gene is possibly TRBD2 (5 bases). Trimming removed 2 bases from V and 4 bases from J, with 9 bases in between. Germline assignment: CDR1 SGDLS and CDR2 YYNGEE. The CDR3 runs 14 residues. CDR3 loop: CASSVYGSTGELFF. Here the CDR3 DNA reads TGTGCCAGCAGCGTGTATGGGAGCACCGGGGAGCTGTTTTTT.

The gene calls are TRBV4-3 and TRBJ1-3; TRBD1 matches at 9 bases. CDR3 length equals 20 residues. Germline CDR1 LGHNA, CDR2 YSLEER. V lost 3 bases to trimming and J lost 2 bases; unmatched junction nucleotides: 17. CDR3 DNA: TGCGCCAGCAGCCACACTCCGGGACAGGGTTCTAGTTGGGCTGGAAACACCATATATTTT. Translating gives CASSHTPGQGSSWAGNTIYF.

The chain recombines TRBV28 with TRBJ1-2, with 7 nucleotides matching TRBD1. The CDR3 loop spans 14 amino acids. Trimming removed 6 bases from V and 1 base from J; junction bases left unmatched: 5. In germline, CDR1 is MDHEN, CDR2 SYDVKM. The CDR3 DNA follows: TGTGCCAGCAGCCCGACAGGGCGTAACTATGGCTACACCTTC. Translating it yields CASSPTGRNYGYTF.

V usage is TRBV6-5 and J usage is TRBJ2-3; 9 bases agree with TRBD2. The length of the CDR3 is 12 residues. CDR1 and CDR2 from the germline V gene are MNHEY and SVGAGI. The CDR3 DNA reads TGTGCTGCGCGGGGGGGCGCAGATACGCAGTATTTT. It is translated as CAARGGADTQYF.

The CDR3 DNA is TGTGCCAGCAGTCGGACTAGCGGGATGGAGACCCAGTACTTC. Residues: CASSRTSGMETQYF. This rearrangement joins TRBV28 to TRBJ2-5; 12 bases agree with TRBD2. CDR1 is MDHEN, CDR2 SYDVKM, per germline. This CDR3 region has 14 residues. Trimming at V came to 5 bases and at J to 5 bases, leaving 3 bases not matched to a gene.

This sequence joins TRBV5-1 and TRBJ2-1, with 7 nucleotides matching TRBD2. Germline values: CDR1 SGHRS, CDR2 YFSETQ. The CDR3 totals 16 residues. J gave up 2 bases and V 1 base, and 6 bases lay outside the gene matches. The CDR3 sequence is CASSLNAGVTYNEQFF. Here the CDR3 DNA reads TGCGCCAGCAGCTTGAATGCGGGAGTTACCTACAATGAGCAGTTCTTC.

This clone turned up a few times. The chain employs TRBV29-1 and TRBJ1-2; maybe TRBD1 (5 bases). Germline assignment: CDR1 SQVTM and CDR2 ANQGSEA. CDR3 length: 16 amino acids. The V end lost 7 bases, the J end lost 5 bases, and 26 bases lay between the germline ends. The CDR3 loop is CSARPWGREEKYGYTF. The CDR3 DNA reads as TGCAGCGCTCGCCCCTGGGGCAGGGAGGAAAAATATGGCTACACCTTC.